Sequencing of this T cell receptor beta chain was carried out in a study of Ad26.COV2.S vaccination and SARS-CoV-2 variants. Overall study context: The COV1001 Ad26.COV2.S trial arm included the donor.

Treatment specified: about 20 received Ad26.COV2.S at low or high dose, single or two shots; 5 received placebo; per-sample allocation not given. Each sample was drawn 63 days after the first injection (of vaccine or placebo). Built on an Ad26 vector, the vaccine expressed Wuhan-strain SARS-CoV-2 spike. The length of the CDR3 is 14 residues. Per the germline V gene, CDR1 is ENHRY and CDR2 is SYGVKD. Trimming stripped 3 bases from V and 5 bases from J, with 13 bases between. Repertoires were generated with immunoSEQ multiplex PCR, while TCRdb's copy carries only in-frame clones and drops some. The sample has about 380,000 clones; approximately 83% are singletons.

This sequence was found in a person between 18 and 65 years old who received the Ad26.COV2.S COVID-19 vaccine or a placebo. J is TRBJ2-5 and V is TRBV10-3; D remains unclear. The sequencing used peripheral blood, collected in a trial of Ad26.COV2.S vaccine versus placebo. CDR3 sequence reads: CAISDRQLGETQYF. CDR3 coding DNA: TGTGCCATCAGTGATAGGCAGCTGGGGGAGACCCAGTACTTC.